These 27 T cell receptor beta chains were sequenced from one sample in a study of Ad26.COV2.S vaccination and SARS-CoV-2 variants. The table came from immunoSEQ multiplex PCR; TCRdb's copy has only in-frame clones and leaves some out. The table lists about 350,000 clones, 86% of them singletons. The treatment was: about 20 received Ad26.COV2.S at low or high dose, single or two shots; about five received placebo; per-sample allocation not given. Specimen acquisition occurred on day 63 following the initial vaccine or placebo injection. This material consisted of peripheral blood, taken in a trial of Ad26.COV2.S vaccine versus placebo. The receptors come from a person aged 18-65 years who received the Ad26.COV2.S COVID-19 vaccine or a placebo.

This clone appeared a single time. The chain has TRBV5-1 and TRBJ1-2, with TRBD1 matching over 7 bases. Germline V gives CDR1 SGHRS, CDR2 YFSETQ. Losses at the gene ends were 4 bases for V and 4 bases for J; bases not matched to a gene: 4. The CDR3 is 13 residues long. The CDR3, as DNA: TGCGCCAGCAGCCCGGACAGGCTCTATGGCTACACCTTC. Residues: CASSPDRLYGYTF.

The chain has TRBV4-2 and TRBJ2-7, with 12 bases matching TRBD2. Trimming took 0 bases from V and 0 from J; bases not matched to a gene: 6. Germline V gives CDR1 LGHNA, CDR2 YNFKEQ. The CDR3 totals 18 residues. CDR3 residues: CASSQETSGGPTSYEQYF. Here the CDR3 DNA reads TGTGCCAGCAGCCAAGAGACTAGCGGGGGCCCAACCTCCTACGAGCAGTACTTC.

The V gene is TRBV28, the J gene TRBJ2-2; TRBD2 is a possible D gene (5 bases). Per germline, CDR1 MDHEN and CDR2 SYDVKM. There are 14 residues in the CDR3. Trimming took 6 bases from V and 3 from J, leaving 11 bases between them. CDR3 DNA: TGTGCCAGCAGAGGACTTATATACACCGGGGAGCTGTTTTTT. Encoded protein: CASRGLIYTGELFF.

The chain links TRBV28 to TRBJ1-2; TRBD1 might be the D (5 bases). Germline CDR1 MDHEN, CDR2 SYDVKM. The CDR3 length is 13 residues. The V end was cut by 6 bases, the J end by 0 bases, with 8 bases between. The CDR3 spells CASRGGANYGYTF. DNA for the CDR3: TGTGCCAGCAGGGGGGGGGCTAACTATGGCTACACCTTC.

This clone was seen repeatedly, ten times or more. The CDR3 is CASSQELGVGDEQFF. In DNA form, the CDR3 reads TGTGCCAGCAGCCAAGAATTGGGCGTAGGGGATGAGCAGTTCTTC. J is TRBJ2-1 and V is TRBV4-2; D may be TRBD1 (5 bases). Germline CDR1 LGHNA, CDR2 YNFKEQ. The CDR3 totals 15 residues. V lost 0 bases and J lost 8, with 14 bases in between.

The chain carries TRBV4-3 and TRBJ2-7; unclear D gene. CDR1 is LGHNA, CDR2 YSLEER, per germline. V shed 0 bases and J shed 0 bases, with 12 bases lying between them. The CDR3 spans 16 residues. DNA of the CDR3: TGCGCCAGCAGCCAAGATCAGGACCATTACTCCTACGAGCAGTACTTC. Translated: CASSQDQDHYSYEQYF.

This clone was recorded once. V is TRBV4-3 and J is TRBJ1-2, with D tentatively TRBD1 (5 bases). The length of the CDR3 is 16 residues. Trimming pared 4 bases from V and 6 bases from J, leaving 21 bases between. Looked up from germline, CDR1 is LGHNA and CDR2 is YSLEER. CDR3 amino acids: CASSPYGQGGLNGYTF. CDR3 coding DNA: TGCGCCAGCAGCCCTTACGGGCAGGGAGGATTGAATGGCTACACCTTC.

The rearrangement links TRBV6-6 to TRBJ1-3, with 10 positions matching TRBD1. In germline, CDR1 is MNHNY, CDR2 SVGAGI (reference sequence). The CDR3 sequence is 16 residues long. V lost 5 bases and J lost 4; bases outside the gene matches: 8. This CDR3 reads CASSRQGAGRGNTIYF. DNA of the CDR3: TGTGCCAGCAGTCGACAGGGGGCTGGGAGAGGAAACACCATATATTTT.

V and J are TRBV9 and TRBJ1-2, with TRBD1 identical over 8 bases. V gave up 2 bases and J gave up 7 bases; unmatched junction bases: 4. The CDR3 runs to 13 residues. CDR1 is SGDLS, CDR2 YYNGEE, per germline. The CDR3 DNA sequence: TGTGCCAGCAGCGTCCAGGGGGCAGGTGGCTACACCTTC. Translating it yields CASSVQGAGGYTF.

The V and J genes are TRBV28 and TRBJ1-5; perhaps TRBD1 as D (5 bases). The V end was cut by 8 bases, the J end by 2 bases, with 19 bases between. The CDR3 is made up of 16 amino acids. Germline V gene lookup returns CDR1 MDHEN and CDR2 SYDVKM. CDR3 loop: CASSPSSGLGNQPQHF. In nucleotides, the CDR3 is TGTGCCAGCTCCCCCTCGTCGGGGCTAGGCAATCAGCCCCAGCATTTT.

The chain couples TRBV6-1 to TRBJ1-5; no definite D call. CDR3 size: 13 residues. The germline V and J ends were trimmed by 2 bases and 7 bases, with 9 bases remaining between them. Germline-derived CDR1 and CDR2 are MNHNS and SASEGT. The chain's CDR3 is CASSEWSVQPQHF. In DNA, the CDR3 is TGTGCCAGCAGTGAATGGTCGGTACAGCCCCAGCATTTT.

CDR3 sequence (DNA): TGTGCCACCGAACAGGGAAAGGGGACTGAAGCTTTCTTT. Translation: CATEQGKGTEAFF. V and J are TRBV30 and TRBJ1-1; weak D call: TRBD1 (6 bases). Germline assignment: CDR1 GTSNPN and CDR2 SVGIG (reference sequence). V was cut by 8 bases and J by 5 bases, with 18 bases left in between. The CDR3 covers 13 residues.

The chain is built from TRBV4-2 and TRBJ2-1; D is ambiguous. CDR3 length: 13 amino acids. Germline V lookup: CDR1 LGHNA, CDR2 YNFKEQ. The V end lost 1 base, the J end lost 8 bases, and 9 bases lay between the germline ends. CDR3 nucleotide sequence: TGTGCCAGCAGCCAAGGGCTTAACGATGAGCAGTTCTTC. Encoded protein: CASSQGLNDEQFF.

V usage is TRBV9 and J usage is TRBJ2-2, with D tentatively TRBD1 (6 bases). This CDR3 has 16 amino acids. Germline V gene data show CDR1 as SGDLS and CDR2 as YYNGEE. V was trimmed by 0 bases and J by 2 bases, leaving 11 bases between them. CDR3 sequence: CASSVVQGINTGELFF. The CDR3 coding sequence is TGTGCCAGCAGCGTAGTTCAGGGGATAAACACCGGGGAGCTGTTTTTT.

In the case of this clone: Distinct nucleotide sequences in the sample also encode this CDR3. The chain uses TRBV19 and TRBJ2-1, with 7 nucleotides matching TRBD2. This CDR3 spans 15 amino acids. The trim removed 1 base at V and 0 bases at J, leaving 0 bases unmatched. CDR1 and CDR2 (germline): LNHDA, SQIVND (reference sequence). The CDR3 sequence is CASSIAGGSYNEQFF. In nucleotides, the CDR3 is TGTGCCAGTAGTATAGCGGGAGGCTCCTACAATGAGCAGTTCTTC.

In this sample, this clone turned up once. The chain joins TRBV24-1 to TRBJ2-5, with TRBD2 matching over 11 bases. From germline, CDR1 is KGHDR and CDR2 SFDVKD. The ends lost 4 bases at V and 5 bases at J; junction bases unmatched: 11. This CDR3 is built from 17 residues. CDR3 protein: CATSEPLAGAGKETQYF. The CDR3 DNA reads TGTGCCACCAGTGAGCCACTAGCGGGAGCGGGTAAGGAGACCCAGTACTTC.

The chain combines TRBV7-2 with TRBJ2-1, with D perhaps matching TRBD2 (5 bases). The CDR3 loop spans 15 amino acids. Germline CDR1 is SGHTA and CDR2 is FQGNSA. Trimming stripped 2 bases from V and 0 bases from J, with 8 bases between. As DNA, the CDR3 is TGTGCCAGCAGCTTACGGGGAGCCTCCTACAATGAGCAGTTCTTC. It yields the protein CASSLRGASYNEQFF.

The chain is built from TRBV9 and TRBJ2-5; possibly TRBD2 for D (6 bases). The germline gives CDR1 SGDLS, CDR2 YYNGEE. Trimming took off 10 bases at V and 7 bases at J, with 14 bases between the two ends. The length of the CDR3 is 11 residues. CDR3: CASSAEGTQYF. The DNA of the CDR3 is TGTGCCTCATCCGCGGAGGGGACCCAGTACTTC.

This chain joins TRBV7-9 and TRBJ1-1, with 7 bases lining up with TRBD1. Unmatched junction bases numbered 6, after V lost 3 bases and J lost 2 bases. Germline CDR1 SEHNR, CDR2 FQNEAQ (reference sequence). This CDR3 has 15 amino acids. CDR3 loop: CASSFWGQPNTEAFF. The CDR3, as DNA: TGTGCCAGCAGCTTTTGGGGACAGCCCAACACTGAAGCTTTCTTT.

The rearrangement uses TRBV7-2 and TRBJ1-6, with 8 positions matching TRBD1. With 5 bases clipped from V and 2 bases from J, the junction kept 5 bases outside the gene matches. The V gene's germline CDR1 is SGHTA and CDR2 FQGNSA. The CDR3 runs to 16 residues. Here the CDR3 DNA reads TGTGCCAGCAGCCCATTGACAGGGGCCTATAATTCACCCCTCCACTTT. It yields the protein CASSPLTGAYNSPLHF.

The chain recombines TRBV28 with TRBJ2-7, with D possibly being TRBD1 or TRBD2 (5 bases each). Trimming removed 6 bases from V and 2 bases from J, with 14 bases in between. Germline assignment: CDR1 MDHEN and CDR2 SYDVKM. The CDR3 is 14 residues long. CDR3 in amino acids: CASSPFGGTYEQYF. As DNA, the CDR3 is TGTGCCAGCAGCCCCTTTGGGGGTACCTACGAGCAGTACTTC.

The chain employs TRBV19 and TRBJ1-3, with TRBD1 as a possible D gene (6 bases). Germline loops: CDR1 LNHDA, CDR2 SQIVND (reference sequence). CDR3 size: 15 residues. V was clipped by 7 bases and J by 0 bases, with 13 bases between them. CDR3 nucleotide sequence: TGTGCCAGTATCGGACAGATTTACTCTGGAAACACCATATATTTT. This sequence encodes CASIGQIYSGNTIYF.

The CDR3 loop is CASSPPDRVGNTIYF. CDR3 nucleotides: TGTGCCAGCTCACCACCGGACAGGGTTGGAAACACCATATATTTT. This chain joins TRBV18 and TRBJ1-3, with 8 nucleotides matching TRBD1. Losses at the gene ends were 0 bases for V and 3 bases for J; bases not matched to a gene: 1. Germline assignment: CDR1 KGHSH and CDR2 LQKENI. The CDR3 totals 15 residues.

The J gene is TRBJ1-1, the V gene TRBV7-9; possibly TRBD1 for D (6 bases). Trimming left V 2 bases short and J 9 bases short, with 16 bases between. The germline gives CDR1 SEHNR, CDR2 FQNEAQ (reference sequence). This CDR3 has 14 amino acids. The CDR3 loop reads CASSLWDTGDKAFF. In DNA form, the CDR3 reads TGTGCCAGCAGCTTATGGGACACGGGTGACAAAGCTTTCTTT.

The sample holds a few counts of this clone. The chain employs TRBV25-1 and TRBJ2-2; D not certain. CDR1 and CDR2 from the germline V gene are MGHDK and SYGVNS. CDR3 size: 14 residues. V was pared by 4 bases and J by 0 bases, with 6 bases between. In DNA, the CDR3 is TGTGCCAGCAGTGGATGGGCGAACACCGGGGAGCTGTTTTTT. Residues: CASSGWANTGELFF. Complete variable domain (other parts from reference TRBV25-1 and TRBJ2-2): EADIYQTPRYLVIGTGKKITLECSQTMGHDKMYWYQQDPGMELHLIHYSYGVNSTEKGDLSSESTVSRIRTEHFPLTLESARPSHTSQYLCASSGWANTGELFFGEGSRLTVL.

Here the CDR3 reads CASSFFASTDTQYF. The CDR3 region has the DNA TGTGCCAGCAGTTTCTTCGCTAGCACAGATACGCAGTATTTT. The chain uses TRBV27 and TRBJ2-3; D is undetermined. V dropped 3 bases and J dropped 0 bases, with 7 bases sitting between them. The germline V gene has CDR1 MNHEY and CDR2 SMNVEV (reference sequence). The CDR3 runs 14 residues.

This clone was recorded a few times. The chain is built from TRBV2 and TRBJ2-7; 7 bases are a match to TRBD1. The ends lost 6 bases at V and 3 bases at J; junction bases unmatched: 5. The CDR3 is 13 residues long. In germline, CDR1 is SNHLY, CDR2 FYNNEI. In DNA, the CDR3 is TGTGCCAGCAGGCCGGGACAGTTCTACGAGCAGTACTTC. This translates into CASRPGQFYEQYF.